This TCR beta chain was sequenced during a study of blood T cell repertoires in COVID-19. Overall study: Material from acute and convalescent COVID-19 was sourced from the United States, Italy and Spain. PBMCs, B-cell-depleted T cells, or T cells were the source of the cDNA or gDNA that made up the material.

Original methodology: Reference gene primer amplification gave estimated nucleated cell counts. Measured with immunoSEQ multiplex PCR; TCRdb has only the in-frame clones, and not every one. Clone size and the V and J calls come from that table; the DNA yielded D and trimming. Here the sample spans some 87,000 clones, around four fifths being singletons. Germline V gene data show CDR1 as SGHTA and CDR2 as FQGNSA. V shed 1 base and J shed 0 bases, with 5 bases lying between them. This CDR3 is built from 14 residues. Sequencing used peripheral blood. The source of this sequence is an elderly man with active or convalescent COVID-19. The chain uses TRBV7-2 and TRBJ2-3; D is ambiguous. The CDR3, as DNA: TGTGCCAGCAGCTTAGGTACAAGCACAGATACGCAGTATTTT. Translated, it gives CASSLGTSTDTQYF.